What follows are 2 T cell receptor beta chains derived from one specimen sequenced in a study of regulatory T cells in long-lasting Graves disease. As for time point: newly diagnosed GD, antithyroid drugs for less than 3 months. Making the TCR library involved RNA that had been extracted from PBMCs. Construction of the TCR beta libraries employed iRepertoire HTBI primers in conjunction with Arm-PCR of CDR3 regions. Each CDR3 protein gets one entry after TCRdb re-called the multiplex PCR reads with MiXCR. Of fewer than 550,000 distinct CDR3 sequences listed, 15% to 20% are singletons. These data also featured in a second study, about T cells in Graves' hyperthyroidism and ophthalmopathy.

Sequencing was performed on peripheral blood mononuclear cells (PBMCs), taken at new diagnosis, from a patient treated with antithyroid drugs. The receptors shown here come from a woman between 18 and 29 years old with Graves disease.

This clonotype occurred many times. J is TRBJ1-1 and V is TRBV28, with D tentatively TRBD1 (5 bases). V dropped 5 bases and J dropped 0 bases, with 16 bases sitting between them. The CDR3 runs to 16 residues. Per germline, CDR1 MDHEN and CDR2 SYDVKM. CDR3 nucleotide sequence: TGTGCCAGCAGTCCACCCTCGACAGCCATGAACACTGAAGCTTTCTTT. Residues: CASSPPSTAMNTEAFF. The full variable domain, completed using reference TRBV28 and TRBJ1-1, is DVKVTQSSRYLVKRTGEKVFLECVQDMDHENMFWYRQDPGLGLRLIYFSYDVKMKEKGDIPEGYSVSREKKERFSLILESASTNQTSMYLCASSPPSTAMNTEAFFGQGTRLTVV.

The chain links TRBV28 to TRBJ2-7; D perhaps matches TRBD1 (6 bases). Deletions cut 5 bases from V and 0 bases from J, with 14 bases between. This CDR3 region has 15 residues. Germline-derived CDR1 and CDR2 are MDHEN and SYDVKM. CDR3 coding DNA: TGTGCCAGCAGTGGGAGTGGGGGCGTCTCCTACGAGCAGTACTTC. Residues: CASSGSGGVSYEQYF. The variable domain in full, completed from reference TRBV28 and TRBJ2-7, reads DVKVTQSSRYLVKRTGEKVFLECVQDMDHENMFWYRQDPGLGLRLIYFSYDVKMKEKGDIPEGYSVSREKKERFSLILESASTNQTSMYLCASSGSGGVSYEQYFGPGTRLTVT.